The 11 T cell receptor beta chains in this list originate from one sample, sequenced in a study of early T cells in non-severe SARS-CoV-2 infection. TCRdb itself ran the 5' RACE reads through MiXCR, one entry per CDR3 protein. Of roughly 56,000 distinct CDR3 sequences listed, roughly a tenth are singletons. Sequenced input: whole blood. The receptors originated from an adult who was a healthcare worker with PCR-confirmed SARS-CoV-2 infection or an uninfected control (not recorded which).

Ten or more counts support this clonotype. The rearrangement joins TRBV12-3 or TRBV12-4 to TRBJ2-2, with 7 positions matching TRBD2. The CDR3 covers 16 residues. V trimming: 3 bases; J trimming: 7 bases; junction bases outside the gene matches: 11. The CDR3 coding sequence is TGTGCCAGCAGTTTTTCCCAGCGGGGCGCGAACGGGGAGCTGTTTTTT. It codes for CASSFSQRGANGELFF.

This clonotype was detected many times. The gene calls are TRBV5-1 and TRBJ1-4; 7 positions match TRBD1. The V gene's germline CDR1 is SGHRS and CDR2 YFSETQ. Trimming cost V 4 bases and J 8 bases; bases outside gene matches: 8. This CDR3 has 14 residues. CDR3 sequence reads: CASSQGQPGEKLFF. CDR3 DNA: TGCGCCAGCAGCCAGGGACAGCCGGGGGAAAAACTGTTTTTT.

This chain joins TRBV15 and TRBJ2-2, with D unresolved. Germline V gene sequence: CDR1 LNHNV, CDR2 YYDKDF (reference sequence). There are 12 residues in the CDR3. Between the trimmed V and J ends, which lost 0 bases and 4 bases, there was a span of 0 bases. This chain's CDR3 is CATSRDTGELFF. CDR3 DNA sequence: TGTGCCACCAGCAGAGACACCGGGGAGCTGTTTTTT.

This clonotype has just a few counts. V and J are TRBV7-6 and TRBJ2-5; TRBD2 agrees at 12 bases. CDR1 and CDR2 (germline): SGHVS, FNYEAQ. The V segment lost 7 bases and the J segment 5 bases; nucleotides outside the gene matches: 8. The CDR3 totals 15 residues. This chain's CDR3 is CASILAGGPGETQYF. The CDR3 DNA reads TGTGCCAGCATCCTAGCGGGAGGGCCGGGTGAGACCCAGTACTTC.

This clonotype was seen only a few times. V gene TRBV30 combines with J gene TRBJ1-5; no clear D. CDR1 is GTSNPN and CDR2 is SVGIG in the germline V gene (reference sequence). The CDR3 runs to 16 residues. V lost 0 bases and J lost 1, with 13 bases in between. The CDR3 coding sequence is TGTGCCTGGAGTGTAAAGTCCCGCCGGAGCAATCAGCCCCAGCATTTT. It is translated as CAWSVKSRRSNQPQHF.

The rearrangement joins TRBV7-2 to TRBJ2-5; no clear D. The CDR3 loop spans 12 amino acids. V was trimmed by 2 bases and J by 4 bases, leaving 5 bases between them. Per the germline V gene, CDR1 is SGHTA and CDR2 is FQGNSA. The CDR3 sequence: CASSLRVETQYF. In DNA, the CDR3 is TGTGCCAGCAGCTTAAGGGTAGAGACCCAGTACTTC.

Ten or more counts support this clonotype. CDR3 region: CASSEWTPSYNEQFF. In DNA, the CDR3 is TGTGCCAGCAGTGAATGGACCCCCTCCTACAATGAGCAGTTCTTC. The chain combines TRBV2 with TRBJ2-1; D unclear. The V gene's germline CDR1 is SNHLY and CDR2 FYNNEI. Trimming stripped 2 bases from V and 0 bases from J, with 8 bases between. CDR3 size: 15 residues.

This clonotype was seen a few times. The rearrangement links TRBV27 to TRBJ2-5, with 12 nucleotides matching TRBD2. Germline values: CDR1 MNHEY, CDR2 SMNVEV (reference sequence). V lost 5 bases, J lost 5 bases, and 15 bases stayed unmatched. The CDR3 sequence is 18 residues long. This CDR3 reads CASSPTYSRLAGDETQYF. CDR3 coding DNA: TGTGCCAGCAGTCCGACGTACTCAAGACTAGCGGGAGATGAGACCCAGTACTTC.

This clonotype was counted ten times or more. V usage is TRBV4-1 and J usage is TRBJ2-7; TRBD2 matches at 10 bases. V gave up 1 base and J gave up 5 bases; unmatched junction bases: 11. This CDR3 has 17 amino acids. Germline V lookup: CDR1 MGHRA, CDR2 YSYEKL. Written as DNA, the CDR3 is TGCGCCAGCAGCCAAGTGCCCCTGGGCCTAGCGGGAGACGAGCAGTACTTC. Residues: CASSQVPLGLAGDEQYF.

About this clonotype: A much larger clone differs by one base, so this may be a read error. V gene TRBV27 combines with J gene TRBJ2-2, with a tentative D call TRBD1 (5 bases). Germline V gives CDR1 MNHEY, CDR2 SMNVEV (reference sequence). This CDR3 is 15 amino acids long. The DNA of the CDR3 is TGTGCCAGCAGCCTAGACAGATCGAACACCGAGGAGCTGTTTTTT. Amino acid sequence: CASSLDRSNTEELFF.

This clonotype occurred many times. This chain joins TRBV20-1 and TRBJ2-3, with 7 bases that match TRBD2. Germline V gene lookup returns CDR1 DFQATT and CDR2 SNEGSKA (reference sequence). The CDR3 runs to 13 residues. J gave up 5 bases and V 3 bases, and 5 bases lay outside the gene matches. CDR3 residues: CSARREFGDTQYF. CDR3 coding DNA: TGCAGTGCTAGGCGGGAGTTCGGAGATACGCAGTATTTT.